This T cell receptor beta chain was documented in a study of monozygotic twins with inflammatory bowel disease. The CDR3 has 11 residues. CDR1 LNHDA and CDR2 SQIVND come from the germline V gene (reference sequence). From its re-call of the 5' RACE reads, TCRdb lists each CDR3 protein once, without DNA. The table lists some 130,000 distinct CDR3 sequences. The receptor was isolated from a human donor with ulcerative colitis or Crohn's disease, or a healthy co-twin of an affected twin (not recorded which). The chain is built from TRBV19 and TRBJ2-1. The sequencing input was blood. This CDR3 is CASKKGNEQFF.